The 21 T cell receptor beta chains listed next were all sequenced from one sample in a study of CD4 T cells in relation to SARS-CoV-2 and coronaviruses. Before the COVID-19 pandemic, during about 2011-2019, CD4+ T cells were taken from unexposed donors. The repertoire was sequenced with immunoSEQ multiplex PCR; TCRdb's copy has only in-frame clones and lacks some. The repertoire holds 60,000 to 85,000 clones, with about 92% as singletons. The specimen was naive CD4+ T cells from PBMCs. Subset described: naive CD4+ T cells isolated by negative enrichment. Receptor source: a human donor in good health.

This chain uses TRBV5-1 with TRBJ1-2, with 9 nucleotides matching TRBD1. The ends lost 4 bases at V and 8 bases at J; junction bases unmatched: 12. This CDR3 has 15 amino acids. Germline CDR1 SGHRS, CDR2 YFSETQ. CDR3 in amino acids: CASSQISDRGEGYTF. The CDR3 region has the DNA TGCGCCAGCAGCCAAATATCGGACAGGGGTGAAGGCTACACCTTC.

This clone was observed once. The rearrangement uses TRBV18 and TRBJ1-4; 8 nucleotides line up with TRBD1. Trimming took 6 bases from V and 4 from J; bases not matched to a gene: 7. The CDR3 has 15 residues. The germline gives CDR1 KGHSH, CDR2 LQKENI. CDR3 sequence reads: CASSLRQGINEKLFF. The DNA of the CDR3 is TGTGCCAGCTCTCTCCGACAGGGGATTAATGAAAAACTGTTTTTT.

The chain is built from TRBV7-3 and TRBJ1-6; D might be TRBD1 (5 bases). Germline CDR1 SGHTA, CDR2 FQGTGA. The CDR3 is made up of 15 amino acids. V lost 3 bases, J lost 7 bases, and 13 bases lay in between. The CDR3 bases are TGTGCCAGCAGCTTCTCCGGGACGGGGAATTCACCCCTCCACTTT. It yields the protein CASSFSGTGNSPLHF. The full variable domain, rest sourced from reference TRBV7-3 and TRBJ1-6, is GAGVSQTPSNKVTEKGKYVELRCDPISGHTALYWYRQSLGQGPEFLIYFQGTGAADDSGLPNDRFFAVRPEGSVSTLKIQRTERGDSAVYLCASSFSGTGNSPLHFGNGTRLTVT.

This chain joins TRBV13 and TRBJ2-3; 8 bases align to TRBD2. V gave up 5 bases and J gave up 8 bases; unmatched junction bases: 12. This CDR3 comprises 15 residues. Germline V gene lookup returns CDR1 PRHDT and CDR2 FYEKMQ (reference sequence). The CDR3 region is CASSRGLAAWGTQYF. CDR3 in DNA: TGTGCCAGCAGCCGAGGACTAGCTGCCTGGGGTACGCAGTATTTT.

The chain has TRBV19 and TRBJ2-5, with TRBD2 matching 11 bases. V lost 5 bases and J lost 4; bases outside the gene matches: 6. The CDR3 covers 15 residues. The V gene's germline CDR1 is LNHDA and CDR2 SQIVND (reference sequence). CDR3 region: CASSGASGGLETQYF. CDR3 nucleotide sequence: TGTGCCAGTAGTGGCGCTAGCGGGGGGTTAGAGACCCAGTACTTC. Complete variable domain (other parts from reference TRBV19 and TRBJ2-5): DGGITQSPKYLFRKEGQNVTLSCEQNLNHDAMYWYRQDPGQGLRLIYYSQIVNDFQKGDIAEGYSVSREKKESFPLTVTSAQKNPTAFYLCASSGASGGLETQYFGPGTRLLVL.

This chain joins TRBV7-9 and TRBJ2-1; D is perhaps TRBD1 (5 bases). CDR1 is SEHNR, CDR2 FQNEAQ, per germline (reference sequence). The ends were cut back, 2 bases at V and 5 bases at J, with 13 bases in the middle. The CDR3 totals 15 residues. The CDR3 DNA reads TGTGCCAGCAGCTTACTCGGACAAGGAAACAATGAGCAGTTCTTC. Translating gives CASSLLGQGNNEQFF.

The sample holds one count of this clone. The CDR3 reads CASSPTNAGINQPQHF. The CDR3 DNA follows: TGTGCCAGCTCACCCACCAATGCGGGAATAAATCAGCCCCAGCATTTT. The chain employs TRBV18 and TRBJ1-5; D call uncertain. Per germline, CDR1 KGHSH and CDR2 LQKENI. The length of the CDR3 is 16 residues. Trimming cost V 3 bases and J 4 bases, with 16 bases left between them.

The genes are TRBV24-1 and TRBJ2-1; 7 positions match TRBD2. Germline loops: CDR1 KGHDR, CDR2 SFDVKD. V trimming: 4 bases; J trimming: 7 bases; junction bases outside the gene matches: 9. CDR3 length: 15 residues. CDR3 sequence: CATSDPRGRGNEQFF. CDR3 DNA: TGTGCCACCAGTGACCCACGGGGGAGGGGTAATGAGCAGTTCTTC.

J is TRBJ2-7 and V is TRBV5-4; tentatively, D is TRBD1 (6 bases). V lost 4 bases and J lost 2, with 16 bases in between. The CDR3 extends over 15 amino acids. The germline gives CDR1 SGHNT, CDR2 YYREEE (reference sequence). CDR3 bases: TGTGCCAGCAGCCACAGGGACGGTAGCACCTACGAGCAGTACTTC. It is translated as CASSHRDGSTYEQYF.

V and J are TRBV5-1 and TRBJ2-3; 7 bases match TRBD1. Per the germline V gene, CDR1 is SGHRS and CDR2 is YFSETQ. This CDR3 is built from 14 residues. Trimming at V came to 3 bases and at J to 1 base, leaving 2 bases not matched to a gene. CDR3 loop: CASSSGQGTDTQYF. The CDR3 region has the DNA TGCGCCAGCAGCTCCGGACAGGGCACAGATACGCAGTATTTT.

The chain uses TRBV4-1 and TRBJ2-7; 15 bases map to TRBD2. J gave up 2 bases and V 3 bases, and 5 bases lay outside the gene matches. The CDR3 is made up of 17 amino acids. CDR1 and CDR2 from the germline V gene are MGHRA and YSYEKL. CDR3 sequence: CASSHLGLAGGTYEQYF. The CDR3 region has the DNA TGCGCCAGCAGCCATCTCGGACTAGCGGGAGGGACCTACGAGCAGTACTTC.

The rearrangement links TRBV6-4 to TRBJ2-3; the D is unclear. Trimming removed 3 bases from V and 1 base from J, with 11 bases in between. The CDR3 is 15 amino acids. Germline lookup yields CDR1 MRHNA and CDR2 SNTAGT. The CDR3 nucleotides are TGTGCCAGCAGTGAACTCGGCCAGGGCACAGATACGCAGTATTTT. Translation: CASSELGQGTDTQYF.

The chain couples TRBV30 to TRBJ1-2, with D possibly TRBD1 on 6 matching bases. Trimming cost V 0 bases and J 7 bases, with 9 bases left between them. The germline gives CDR1 GTSNPN, CDR2 SVGIG (reference sequence). The CDR3 runs 12 residues. The chain's CDR3 is CAWSVGGGGYTF. CDR3 nucleotides: TGTGCCTGGAGTGTAGGGGGGGGTGGCTACACCTTC.

The chain has TRBV6-1 and TRBJ1-1, with D uncertain. Per the germline V gene, CDR1 is MNHNS and CDR2 is SASEGT. The CDR3 spans 11 residues. Trimming left V 3 bases short and J 8 bases short, with 7 bases between. The CDR3 loop reads CASSDRREAFF. CDR3 sequence (DNA): TGTGCCAGCAGTGATCGGAGGGAAGCTTTCTTT.

The table lists this clone with a count of one. The J gene is TRBJ1-3, the V gene TRBV2, with D possibly matching TRBD1 (6 bases). This CDR3 is built from 15 residues. Germline V gives CDR1 SNHLY, CDR2 FYNNEI. V was pared by 6 bases and J by 0 bases, with 12 bases between. CDR3 in amino acids: CASRPDSNSGNTIYF. Here the CDR3 DNA reads TGTGCCAGCAGACCGGACAGCAACTCTGGAAACACCATATATTTT.

The chain is built from TRBV10-2 and TRBJ1-2; D is unclear. V gave up 2 bases and J gave up 4 bases, with 11 bases separating them. Germline CDR1 is WSHSY and CDR2 is SAAADI. This CDR3 spans 14 amino acids. The CDR3 region has the DNA TGCGCCAGCAGTGAGGGCGGATTTCGCTATGGCTACACCTTC. Protein sequence: CASSEGGFRYGYTF.

The rearrangement joins TRBV7-9 to TRBJ1-1; TRBD1 matches at 7 bases. Losses at the gene ends were 5 bases for V and 9 bases for J; bases not matched to a gene: 6. CDR3 size: 12 residues. Germline CDR1 is SEHNR and CDR2 is FQNEAQ (reference sequence). The chain's CDR3 is CASSNRDSQAFF. The CDR3 nucleotides are TGTGCCAGCAGCAACAGGGACAGCCAAGCTTTCTTT.

This rearrangement joins TRBV6-6 to TRBJ2-1; TRBD2 might be the D (6 bases). The germline CDR1 and CDR2 sequences are MNHNY and SVGAGI (reference sequence). This CDR3 has 16 residues. Between the trimmed V and J ends, which lost 2 bases and 1 base, there was a span of 12 bases. The CDR3: CASSYPFGGSYNEQFF. In DNA, the CDR3 is TGTGCCAGCAGTTACCCCTTTGGGGGGTCCTACAATGAGCAGTTCTTC.

This rearrangement joins TRBV23-1 to TRBJ2-2; D assignment may be TRBD1 or TRBD2 (5 bases each). Being an ORF, TRBV23-1 has a function that is uncertain. The CDR3 consists of 18 residues. V was trimmed by 0 bases and J by 5 bases, leaving 19 bases between them. The CDR3 sequence: CASSQSRRDLFLTGELFF. Here the CDR3 DNA reads TGCGCCAGCAGTCAATCCCGACGGGACCTTTTTCTTACCGGGGAGCTGTTTTTT.

CDR3 sequence: CASGPPLRGDKNIQYF. For the CDR3, the DNA is TGTGCCAGCGGGCCCCCGCTTAGGGGGGACAAAAACATTCAGTACTTC. The chain uses TRBV6-6 and TRBJ2-4; D may be TRBD1 or TRBD2 (6 bases each). Trimming left V 8 bases short and J 3 bases short, with 20 bases between. The CDR3 is made up of 16 amino acids. Germline loops: CDR1 MNHNY, CDR2 SVGAGI (reference sequence).

V usage is TRBV5-6 and J usage is TRBJ1-5; maybe TRBD1 (5 bases). This CDR3 contains 13 residues. The V gene lost 2 bases and the J gene lost 4 bases, with 7 bases spanning the gap. Germline V gene lookup returns CDR1 SGHDT and CDR2 YYEEEE. The CDR3 region is CASSLDRNQPQHF. Here the CDR3 DNA reads TGTGCCAGCAGCTTAGACAGAAATCAGCCCCAGCATTTT.